A single sample gave rise to the 21 T cell receptor beta chains below, sequenced in a study of T-cell memory formation after mild COVID-19. TCRdb re-analysed the 5' RACE reads in MiXCR, keeping a single row per CDR3 protein. The sample lists approximately 100,000 distinct CDR3 sequences, roughly 10% occurring once. The material sequenced was PBMCs or a T cell subset sorted from them (not recorded which). The receptors originated from a man between 18 and 29 years old who had mild COVID-19 (a few samples of this study predate the infection). Cell type and time point are not known.

This clonotype was counted a few times. This rearrangement joins TRBV6-5 to TRBJ2-2; D gene unclear. The CDR3 covers 15 residues. The germline V and J ends were trimmed by 4 bases and 0 bases, with 9 bases remaining between them. In germline, CDR1 is MNHEY, CDR2 SVGAGI. CDR3 sequence: CASSFEPSNTGELFF. DNA of the CDR3: TGTGCCAGCAGTTTCGAGCCCTCGAACACCGGGGAGCTGTTTTTT.

This clonotype was seen more than once but under ten times. The chain is built from TRBV6-2 or TRBV6-3 and TRBJ2-7; D not certain. Per germline, CDR1 MNHEY and CDR2 SVGEGT. The CDR3 runs 11 residues. Trimming took off 0 bases at V and 6 bases at J, with 3 bases between the two ends. The CDR3 DNA sequence: TGTGCCAGCAGTTACTCCACCGAGCAGTACGTC. The encoded protein is CASSYSTEQYV.

V is TRBV20-1 and J is TRBJ2-7; 10 bases agree with TRBD1. The CDR3 is 14 residues long. CDR1 DFQATT and CDR2 SNEGSKA come from the germline V gene (reference sequence). The V gene end was trimmed by 6 bases and the J gene end by 3 bases; junction bases not matched to a gene: 8. CDR3 coding DNA: TGCAGTGCCGAGAGGAGGACAGGGGGCTACGAGCAGTACGTC. This translates into CSAERRTGGYEQYV.

On this clonotype itself: A read error may explain this, as a much larger clone is one base away. The CDR3 does not end in the conserved phenylalanine or tryptophan, so this is likely a read error. The chain recombines TRBV7-9 with TRBJ2-2; D is uncertain. The CDR3 sequence is 13 residues long. The germline V and J ends were trimmed by 4 bases and 5 bases, with 8 bases remaining between them. Per germline, CDR1 SEHNR and CDR2 FQNEAQ (reference sequence). The CDR3 is CASSSRATGELFI. The CDR3 DNA reads TGTGCCAGCAGCTCAAGGGCGACCGGGGAGCTGTTTATT.

The sample holds a few counts of this clonotype. CDR3 nucleotide sequence: TGTGCCAGCAGCTTAGCGGGGTCGACCACTAGCACAGATACGCAGTATTTT. This translates into CASSLAGSTTSTDTQYF. The chain has TRBV11-2 and TRBJ2-3, with TRBD2 as a possible D gene (5 bases). Looked up from germline, CDR1 is SGHAT and CDR2 is FQNNGV. V shed 1 base and J shed 0 bases, with 14 bases lying between them. This CDR3 is 17 amino acids long.

In DNA form, the CDR3 reads TGCGCCAGCAGCCTCCGTGGGGACACCGCCTACGAGCAGTACTTC. It translates to CASSLRGDTAYEQYF. The rearrangement links TRBV4-1 to TRBJ2-7; D may be TRBD1 (6 bases). The V and J ends lost 4 bases and 2 bases respectively, with 15 bases between them. In germline, CDR1 is MGHRA, CDR2 YSYEKL. This CDR3 is built from 15 residues.

The chain employs TRBV15 and TRBJ2-1; D unresolved. V was trimmed by 0 bases and J by 5 bases, leaving 8 bases between them. Germline CDR1 LNHNV, CDR2 YYDKDF (reference sequence). This CDR3 contains 14 residues. In nucleotides, the CDR3 is TGTGCCACCAGCAGAGATATGGTTAACAATGAGCAGTTCTTC. This encodes CATSRDMVNNEQFF.

The chain combines TRBV4-1 with TRBJ1-2, with D hard to call. The CDR3 spans 17 residues. In germline, CDR1 is MGHRA, CDR2 YSYEKL. Trimming shortened V by 1 base and J by 4 bases, and 19 bases separated the two germline ends. The CDR3 sequence: CASSQGWEDAGGYGYTF. The CDR3 nucleotides read TGCGCCAGCAGCCAAGGGTGGGAAGACGCCGGCGGCTATGGCTACACCTTC.

The chain employs TRBV11-2 and TRBJ2-7, with TRBD1 matching over 9 bases. The germline CDR1 and CDR2 sequences are SGHAT and FQNNGV. V shed 5 bases, J shed 4 bases, and the junction held 9 bases outside the gene matches. This CDR3 region has 15 residues. CDR3: CASSGNRGRNYEQYF. DNA of the CDR3: TGTGCCAGCAGCGGTAACAGGGGGCGCAATTACGAGCAGTACTTC.

The chain recombines TRBV7-9 with TRBJ2-6; weak D call: TRBD1 (6 bases). The germline V gene encodes CDR1 SEHNR and CDR2 FQNEAQ (reference sequence). The CDR3 runs to 20 residues. V gave up 6 bases and J gave up 1 base, with 25 bases separating them. The DNA for the CDR3 is TGTGCCAGCAGTCACAACCCGGCAGGGGTCTTCATTTCTGGGGCCAACGTCCTGACTTTC. Protein sequence: CASSHNPAGVFISGANVLTF. Complete variable domain (other parts from reference TRBV7-9 and TRBJ2-6): DTGVSQNPRHKITKRGQNVTFRCDPISEHNRLYWYRQTLGQGPEFLTYFQNEAQLEKSRLLSDRFSAERPKGSFSTLEIQRTEQGDSAMYLCASSHNPAGVFISGANVLTFGAGSRLTVL.

At least ten counts were recorded for this clonotype. The chain uses TRBV15 and TRBJ2-7; TRBD1 matches 7 bases. V lost 2 bases and J lost 6; bases outside the gene matches: 1. This CDR3 comprises 12 residues. Per germline, CDR1 LNHNV and CDR2 YYDKDF (reference sequence). The CDR3 region has the DNA TGTGCCACCAGCAGAAACAGGGGCGAGCAGTACTTC. Its protein is CATSRNRGEQYF.

This clonotype has more than one count but fewer than ten. The chain joins TRBV7-9 to TRBJ1-5; a possible D gene is TRBD1 (5 bases). Per germline, CDR1 SEHNR and CDR2 FQNEAQ (reference sequence). The CDR3 is 18 residues long. V was clipped by 0 bases and J by 6 bases, with 21 bases between them. The CDR3 coding sequence is TGTGCCAGCAGCTTAGCGACCCCCGGGCCGCAGGGCAGTCAGCCCCAGCATTTT. Translating gives CASSLATPGPQGSQPQHF.

This clonotype turned up a few times. The rearrangement joins TRBV4-1 to TRBJ1-4; D remains ambiguous. The CDR3 contains 16 residues. The germline V gene encodes CDR1 MGHRA and CDR2 YSYEKL. With 3 bases removed from V and 12 bases from J, the gap between germline ends came to 23 bases. The CDR3 reads CASSHYEGMGGRQLFF. Written as DNA, the CDR3 is TGCGCCAGCAGCCACTATGAGGGCATGGGCGGCCGGCAACTGTTTTTT.

This clonotype was detected a few times. This chain connects TRBV7-9 to TRBJ1-2; D is undetermined. The CDR3 totals 14 residues. Germline V gene lookup returns CDR1 SEHNR and CDR2 FQNEAQ (reference sequence). Trimming cost V 0 bases and J 2 bases, with 7 bases left between them. This chain's CDR3 is CASSLASVNYGYTF. DNA of the CDR3: TGTGCCAGCAGCTTAGCATCTGTGAACTATGGCTACACCTTC.

This chain connects TRBV4-1 to TRBJ2-2, with 8 bases identical to TRBD1. Germline values: CDR1 MGHRA, CDR2 YSYEKL. CDR3 length: 12 amino acids. With V trimmed by 6 bases and J by 10 bases, 4 bases remained unmatched. The DNA for the CDR3 is TGCGCCAGCAGTCAGACAGGGGAGGAGCTGTTTTTT. Amino acids: CASSQTGEELFF.

This clonotype was seen a few times. This chain connects TRBV12-3 or TRBV12-4 to TRBJ2-1; no clear D. Trimming shortened V by 3 bases and J by 0 bases, and 12 bases separated the two germline ends. CDR3 length: 16 residues. The CDR3 reads CASSLGSLSSYNEQFF. CDR3 nucleotide sequence: TGTGCCAGCAGTTTGGGAAGCCTCAGCTCCTACAATGAGCAGTTCTTC.

This clonotype was detected only a few times. In DNA, the CDR3 is TGTGCCAGCAGTTACCGGGGGCAGTATTACGGGGAGCTGTTTTTT. Translated: CASSYRGQYYGELFF. This chain connects TRBV6-2 or TRBV6-3 to TRBJ2-2; D possibly uses TRBD1 or TRBD2 (6 bases each). Trimming took off 2 bases at V and 7 bases at J, with 14 bases between the two ends. Germline CDR1 and CDR2: MNHEY and SVGEGT. The CDR3 runs to 15 residues.

V is TRBV5-1 and J is TRBJ1-1, with 7 bases matching TRBD1. Germline V gene data show CDR1 as SGHRS and CDR2 as YFSETQ. V lost 4 bases to trimming and J lost 11 bases; unmatched junction nucleotides: 17. This CDR3 comprises 15 residues. CDR3 in amino acids: CASSIWDSGGVEAFF. In nucleotides, the CDR3 is TGCGCCAGCAGCATTTGGGACAGTGGAGGTGTAGAGGCTTTCTTT.

This clonotype came up many times. The gene calls are TRBV4-1 and TRBJ1-5; D is unclear. This CDR3 spans 16 amino acids. The ends were cut back, 2 bases at V and 4 bases at J, with 15 bases in the middle. Germline assignment: CDR1 MGHRA and CDR2 YSYEKL. The CDR3 nucleotides are TGCGCCAGCAGCCAATTCGAGAGGGAATCAAATCAGCCCCAGCATTTT. It translates to CASSQFERESNQPQHF.

In its sample, this clonotype was seen many times. This rearrangement joins TRBV6-6 to TRBJ2-7; 12 bases are a match to TRBD2. The V segment lost 6 bases and the J segment 1 base; nucleotides outside the gene matches: 4. From germline, CDR1 is MNHNY and CDR2 SVGAGI (reference sequence). This CDR3 contains 15 residues. CDR3 protein: CASSQTSGGSYEQYV. CDR3 nucleotides: TGTGCCAGCAGCCAGACTAGCGGGGGTTCCTACGAGCAGTACGTC.

V gene TRBV7-8 combines with J gene TRBJ2-3, with D possibly matching TRBD2 (6 bases). The ends were cut back, 1 base at V and 14 bases at J, with 13 bases in the middle. The CDR3 is 12 amino acids. CDR1 is SGHVS, CDR2 FQNEAQ, per germline. The CDR3 sequence is CASSLGGIGGYF. The DNA of the CDR3 is TGTGCCAGCAGCTTAGGGGGGATCGGGGGGTATTTT.